Presented here are 8 T cell receptor beta chains from one specimen sequenced in a study of CD8 T cells in Susac syndrome (dated by TCRdb to between 2018 and 2021). Libraries were made using the immunoSEQ multiplex PCR assay. RNA was extracted with the RNeasy kit and roughly 0.5 to 1 ug was reverse transcribed using random hexamers. TCRdb trimmed public reads at Q25 via fastp, called clones via MiXCR and kept in-frame beta chains. Rows merge per CDR3 protein into single entries with the most common DNA and genes. In all, the sample holds some 140,000 distinct CDR3 sequences, and around 75% of those were seen once. Approximately 0.51% of the sample comes from the top ten. The material sequenced was CD8+ T cells from PBMCs. All receptors come from a human donor with multiple sclerosis.

The chain couples TRBV4-1 to TRBJ1-2, with 7 bases fitting TRBD1. This CDR3 contains 15 residues. With 3 bases clipped from V and 5 bases from J, the junction kept 9 bases outside the gene matches. The germline CDR1 and CDR2 sequences are MGHRA and YSYEKL. Here the CDR3 reads CASSQIGQVLYGYTF. The CDR3 coding sequence is TGCGCCAGCAGCCAGATCGGACAGGTTTTGTATGGCTACACCTTC.

This chain links TRBV19 with TRBJ1-1, with D possibly being TRBD1 (5 bases). CDR3 size: 15 residues. CDR1 LNHDA and CDR2 SQIVND come from the germline V gene (reference sequence). Trimming stripped 7 bases from V and 5 bases from J, with 20 bases between. CDR3 region: CASNPSGRGWTEAFF. The CDR3 DNA follows: TGTGCCAGTAACCCCTCGGGGAGGGGTTGGACTGAAGCTTTCTTT.

This clonotype has a single count. The rearrangement joins TRBV4-3 to TRBJ2-1; D may be TRBD1 (6 bases). Germline V gene lookup returns CDR1 LGHNA and CDR2 YSLEER. V was shortened by 0 bases and J by 0 bases, with 15 bases between the two germline ends. The length of the CDR3 is 18 residues. The CDR3 DNA reads as TGCGCCAGCAGCCAAGAGCCGACTCAGGGGAGCTCCTACAATGAGCAGTTCTTC. It translates to CASSQEPTQGSSYNEQFF.

The chain has TRBV14 and TRBJ2-7; D uncertain. V was pared by 3 bases and J by 0 bases, with 6 bases between. Germline CDR1 reads SGHDN; CDR2 reads FVKESK. CDR3 size: 13 residues. As DNA, the CDR3 is TGTGCCAGCAGCCACTACAGCTCCTACGAGCAGTACTTC. Translated: CASSHYSSYEQYF. Full variable domain (remainder filled in from reference TRBV14 and TRBJ2-7): EAGVTQFPSHSVIEKGQTVTLRCDPISGHDNLYWYRRVMGKEIKFLLHFVKESKQDESGMPNNRFLAERTGGTYSTLKVQPAELEDSGVYFCASSHYSSYEQYFGPGTRLTVT.

This chain connects TRBV4-3 to TRBJ1-1, with TRBD1 as a possible D gene (5 bases). Germline values: CDR1 LGHNA, CDR2 YSLEER. The V end was cut by 1 base, the J end by 7 bases, with 19 bases between. This CDR3 region has 16 residues. The CDR3 bases are TGCGCCAGCAGCCAAGGGTTTGGGGGTGTGCACTATGAAGCTTTCTTT. Its protein product is CASSQGFGGVHYEAFF.

This chain joins TRBV27 and TRBJ2-1; possibly TRBD2 for D (6 bases). The V and J ends lost 7 bases and 6 bases respectively, with 19 bases between them. There are 15 residues in the CDR3. The V gene's germline CDR1 is MNHEY and CDR2 SMNVEV (reference sequence). CDR3 DNA: TGTGCCAGCACCCCCGCTGGAGGGTTTAGCAATGAGCAGTTCTTC. It encodes CASTPAGGFSNEQFF.

V is TRBV19 and J is TRBJ2-1; D is possibly TRBD2 (6 bases). CDR3 length: 13 amino acids. The germline V and J ends were trimmed by 7 bases and 7 bases, with 14 bases remaining between them. The germline gives CDR1 LNHDA, CDR2 SQIVND (reference sequence). Here the CDR3 DNA reads TGTGCCAGTACCACGGGAGTTCTAAATGAGCAGTTCTTC. Its protein is CASTTGVLNEQFF.

The CDR3 here is CASWGLNTDTQYF. In DNA, the CDR3 is TGTGCCAGCTGGGGCTTGAACACAGATACGCAGTATTTT. The gene calls are TRBV6-5 and TRBJ2-3; maybe TRBD1 (5 bases). V shed 8 bases and J shed 2 bases, with 11 bases lying between them. The CDR3 runs 13 residues. Per germline, CDR1 MNHEY and CDR2 SVGAGI.